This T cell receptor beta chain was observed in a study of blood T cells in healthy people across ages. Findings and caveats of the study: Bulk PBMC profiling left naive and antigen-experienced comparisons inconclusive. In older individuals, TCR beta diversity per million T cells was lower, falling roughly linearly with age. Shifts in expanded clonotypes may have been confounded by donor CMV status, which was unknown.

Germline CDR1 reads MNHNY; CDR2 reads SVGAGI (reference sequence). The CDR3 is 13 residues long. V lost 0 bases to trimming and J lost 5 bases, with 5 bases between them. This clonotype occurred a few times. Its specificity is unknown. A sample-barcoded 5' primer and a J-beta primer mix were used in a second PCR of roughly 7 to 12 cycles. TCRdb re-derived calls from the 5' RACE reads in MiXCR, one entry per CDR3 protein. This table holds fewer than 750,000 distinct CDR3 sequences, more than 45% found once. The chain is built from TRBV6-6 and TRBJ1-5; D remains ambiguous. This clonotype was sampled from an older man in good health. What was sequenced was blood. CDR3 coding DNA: TGTGCCAGCAGTTACTCATTGTATCAGCCCCAGCATTTT. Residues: CASSYSLYQPQHF.